Below, one T cell receptor beta chain is given with its context. Clones were sequenced by immunoSEQ multiplex PCR, and TCRdb holds only the in-frame ones, with some missing. Among around 64,000 clones listed, over 90% were seen once. Trimming left V 2 bases short and J 2 bases short, with 13 bases between. The length of the CDR3 is 15 residues. Germline CDR1 reads MNHGY; CDR2 reads SAAAGT. This specimen comes from a study of T cell changes during pregnancy in multiple sclerosis. The TCR was taken from a female donor with multiple sclerosis, enrolled in a pregnancy study. The source was CD8+ T cells from peripheral blood mononuclear cells, collected in the third trimester of pregnancy. The chain has TRBV6-8 and TRBJ2-7; the D gene is possibly TRBD1 (5 bases). This CDR3 is CASSYPPGRAYEQYF. Written as DNA, the CDR3 is TGTGCCAGCAGTTACCCCCCCGGCAGGGCCTACGAGCAGTACTTC.